This T cell receptor beta chain was identified during a study of lymphopenia after photon versus proton radiotherapy. A few counts support this clone. CDR3 length equals 15 residues. The germline V gene encodes CDR1 MNHEY and CDR2 SMNVEV (reference sequence). Trimming removed 6 bases from V and 2 bases from J, with 14 bases in between. Produced via immunoSEQ multiplex PCR; TCRdb's table is partial and in-frame only. The sample comprises approximately 58,000 clones, around 83% of which are singletons, and less than 35% rests with the top ten. The rearrangement uses TRBV27 and TRBJ1-5; D unresolved. Sequences were derived from peripheral blood, sampled from a patient treated with photon-based radiotherapy. The clonotype comes from a man aged 45-60 years with gastric cancer. The CDR3 DNA is TGTGCCAGCAGCCCCCGCGGCAGGCGCAATCAGCCCCAGCATTTT. This gives the protein CASSPRGRRNQPQHF.